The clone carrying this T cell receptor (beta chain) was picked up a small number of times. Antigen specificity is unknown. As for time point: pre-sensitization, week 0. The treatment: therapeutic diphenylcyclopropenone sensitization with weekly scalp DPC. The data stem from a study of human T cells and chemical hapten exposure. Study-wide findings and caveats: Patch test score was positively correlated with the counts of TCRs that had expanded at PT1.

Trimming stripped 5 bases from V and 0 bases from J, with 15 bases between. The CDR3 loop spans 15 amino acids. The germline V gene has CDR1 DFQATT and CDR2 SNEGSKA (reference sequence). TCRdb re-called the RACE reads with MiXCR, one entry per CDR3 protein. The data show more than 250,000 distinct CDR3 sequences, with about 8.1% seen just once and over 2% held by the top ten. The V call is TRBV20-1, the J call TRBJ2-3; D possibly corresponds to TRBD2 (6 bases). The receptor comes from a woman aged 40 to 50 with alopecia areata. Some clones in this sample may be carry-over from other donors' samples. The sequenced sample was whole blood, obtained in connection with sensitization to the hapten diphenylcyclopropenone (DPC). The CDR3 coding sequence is TGCAGTGCTGGGGGGTTATACGCTAGCACAGATACGCAGTATTTT. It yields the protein CSAGGLYASTDTQYF.